The 5 T cell receptor beta chains reported below all come from one sample, sequenced in a study of T cells in Graves' hyperthyroidism and ophthalmopathy. Amplified TCR beta CDR3 regions derived from RNA transcripts. Researchers ran a first-round RT-PCR on the TCR CDR3 using the HTBI primer set. MiXCR, applied by TCRdb to the multiplex PCR reads, yields one record per CDR3 protein. The sample has roughly 510,000 distinct CDR3 sequences, over 35% seen once; the top ten hold around two fifths. Sequencing was carried out using peripheral blood or thyroid tissue (not recorded which). These receptors originate from an adult woman with Graves' disease, either hyperthyroidism or ophthalmopathy (not recorded which).

Comments on this clonotype: Its ends do not fully match the called genes, so a read error is possible. The V gene is TRBV6-6, the J gene TRBJ2-5; no clear D. CDR1 and CDR2 (germline): MNHNY, SVGAGI (reference sequence). This CDR3 comprises 14 residues. The CDR3 DNA is TGTGCCAGCAGTTACTCGAACGGCCAAGAGGCCCAGTACTTC. It translates to CASSYSNGQEAQYF.

The chain couples TRBV5-5 to TRBJ2-2, with TRBD2 matching over 9 bases. The germline V gene encodes CDR1 SGHKS and CDR2 YYEKEE (reference sequence). Losses at the gene ends were 4 bases for V and 2 bases for J; bases not matched to a gene: 6. The CDR3 spans 16 residues. DNA for the CDR3: TGTGCCAGCAGCCCGACTAGCGGAATTAACACCGGGGAGCTGTTTTTT. It encodes CASSPTSGINTGELFF.

On this clonotype itself: The junction differs from germline at one of its ends, possibly a read error. V and J are TRBV20-1 and TRBJ2-1, with 7 positions matching TRBD1. Germline V gene lookup returns CDR1 DFQATT and CDR2 SNEGSKA (reference sequence). The CDR3 consists of 10 residues. The CDR3 sequence is CSASRDRYSF. CDR3 bases: TGCAGTGCTAGTAGGGACAGATACTCTTTC.

This clonotype was seen repeatedly, ten times or more. The rearrangement joins TRBV7-8 to TRBJ1-3; D ambiguous. The V gene's germline CDR1 is SGHVS and CDR2 FQNEAQ. CDR3 size: 16 residues. V shed 1 base and J shed 2 bases, with 12 bases lying between them. CDR3 bases: TGTGCCAGCAGCTTAGTAGAGGGTACAACTGGAAACACCATATATTTT. Protein sequence: CASSLVEGTTGNTIYF.

This clonotype was detected many times. The CDR3, as DNA: TGCAGTGCAGTTCAGTTTGGTCCCAATCAGCCCCAGCATTTT. This sequence encodes CSAVQFGPNQPQHF. The J gene is TRBJ1-5, the V gene TRBV20-1; unclear D gene. The CDR3 covers 14 residues. Germline-derived CDR1 and CDR2 are DFQATT and SNEGSKA (reference sequence). Trimming removed 6 bases at V and 3 bases at J, with 15 bases between.